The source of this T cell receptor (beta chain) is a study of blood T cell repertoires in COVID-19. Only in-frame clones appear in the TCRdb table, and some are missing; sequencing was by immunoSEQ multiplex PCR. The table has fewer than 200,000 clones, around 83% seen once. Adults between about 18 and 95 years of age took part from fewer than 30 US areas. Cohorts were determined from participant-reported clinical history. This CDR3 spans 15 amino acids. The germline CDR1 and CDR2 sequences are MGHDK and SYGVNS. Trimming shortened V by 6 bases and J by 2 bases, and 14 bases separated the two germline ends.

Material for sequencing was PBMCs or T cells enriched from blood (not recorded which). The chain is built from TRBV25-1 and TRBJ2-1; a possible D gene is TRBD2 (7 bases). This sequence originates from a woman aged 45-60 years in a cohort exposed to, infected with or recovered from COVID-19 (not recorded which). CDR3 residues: CASRPTGGAYNEQFF. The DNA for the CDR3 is TGTGCCAGCAGACCCACGGGGGGCGCCTACAATGAGCAGTTCTTC.